This entry is about one TCR beta chain. The CDR3 sequence is 12 residues long. V was cut by 5 bases and J by 7 bases, with 9 bases left in between. CDR1 is SEHNR and CDR2 is FQNEAQ in the germline V gene (reference sequence). The sample originates from a study of blood T cell repertoires in COVID-19. The overall study: Donors in the United States, Italy and Spain gave samples during acute or convalescent COVID-19. Sources were T cells, B-cell-depleted T cells, or PBMCs; the material itself was cDNA or gDNA.

Original data processing: The assay estimated nucleated cells by amplifying reference gene primers. Sequencing was performed with immunoSEQ multiplex PCR; in TCRdb, only in-frame clones are kept and a portion is missing. V, J and clone size reflect that table, while D and trimming were determined from the DNA. The data show around 200,000 clones, 80% to 85% seen once. The sequenced material came from peripheral blood. The clonotype comes from a woman between 40 and 50 years old with acute or convalescent COVID-19. V gene TRBV7-9 combines with J gene TRBJ2-1; tentatively, D is TRBD1 (5 bases). The CDR3 region has the DNA TGTGCCAGCAGCCCGACAGTGAATGAGCAGTTCTTC. It translates to CASSPTVNEQFF.